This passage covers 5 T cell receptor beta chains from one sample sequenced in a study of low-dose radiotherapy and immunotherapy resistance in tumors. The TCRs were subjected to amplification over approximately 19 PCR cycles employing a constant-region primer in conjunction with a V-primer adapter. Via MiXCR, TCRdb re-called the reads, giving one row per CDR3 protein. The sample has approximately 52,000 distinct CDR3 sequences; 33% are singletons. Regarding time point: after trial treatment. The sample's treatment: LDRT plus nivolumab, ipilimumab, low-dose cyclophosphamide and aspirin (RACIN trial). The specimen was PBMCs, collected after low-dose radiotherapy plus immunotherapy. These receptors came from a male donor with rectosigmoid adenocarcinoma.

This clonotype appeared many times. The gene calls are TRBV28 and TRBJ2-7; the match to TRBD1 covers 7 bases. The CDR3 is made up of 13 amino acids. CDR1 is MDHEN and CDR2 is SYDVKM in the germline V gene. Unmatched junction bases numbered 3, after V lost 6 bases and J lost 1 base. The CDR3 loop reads CASSDRVSYEQYF. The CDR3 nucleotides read TGTGCCAGCAGCGACAGGGTGTCCTACGAGCAGTACTTC.

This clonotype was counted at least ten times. The DNA of the CDR3 is TGCAGCCCTGACTGGCGGGATTCCTTCCCCGGACGGAACATTCAGTACTTC. Translation gives CSPDWRDSFPGRNIQYF. The chain uses TRBV29-1 and TRBJ2-4; possibly TRBD2 for D (6 bases). The V end lost 8 bases, the J end lost 7 bases, and 30 bases lay between the germline ends. Germline CDR1 and CDR2: SQVTM and ANQGSEA. This CDR3 is 17 amino acids long.

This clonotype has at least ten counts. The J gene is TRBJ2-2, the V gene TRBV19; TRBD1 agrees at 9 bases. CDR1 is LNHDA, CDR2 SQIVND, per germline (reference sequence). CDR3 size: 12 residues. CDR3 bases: TGTGCGGGACAGGGTCGCACCGGGGAGCTGTTTTTT. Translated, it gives CAGQGRTGELFF. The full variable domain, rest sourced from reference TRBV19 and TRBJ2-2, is DGGITQSPKYLFRKEGQNVTLSCEQNLNHDAMYWYRQDPGQGLRLIYYSQIVNDFQKGDIAEGYSVSREKKESFPLTVTSAQKNPTAFYLCAGQGRTGELFFGEGSRLTVL.

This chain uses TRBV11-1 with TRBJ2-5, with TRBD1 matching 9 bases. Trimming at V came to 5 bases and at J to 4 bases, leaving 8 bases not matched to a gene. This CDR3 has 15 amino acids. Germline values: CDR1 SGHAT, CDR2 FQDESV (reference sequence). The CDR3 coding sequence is TGTGCCAGCAGCAATGGACAGGGGTTTGGAGAGACCCAGTACTTC. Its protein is CASSNGQGFGETQYF.

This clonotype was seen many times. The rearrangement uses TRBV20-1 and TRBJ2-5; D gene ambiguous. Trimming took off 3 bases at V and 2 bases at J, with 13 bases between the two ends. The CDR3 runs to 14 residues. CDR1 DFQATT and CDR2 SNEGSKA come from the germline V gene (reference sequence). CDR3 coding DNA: TGCAGTGCTAGTTCATGGACCCCACAAGAGACCCAGTACTTC. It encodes CSASSWTPQETQYF.